The 2 T cell receptor beta chains below all came from one sample that was sequenced in a study of blood T cell repertoires in COVID-19. The data were produced by immunoSEQ multiplex PCR, yet TCRdb's version contains in-frame clones alone and is incomplete. The table shows hundreds of thousands of clones, with about 86% occurring only once. Sequences were obtained from peripheral blood. The receptor set was obtained from a woman aged 55-69 years with COVID-19, enrolled during active disease.

This rearrangement joins TRBV5-5 to TRBJ1-1; a possible D gene is TRBD1 (5 bases). Looked up from germline, CDR1 is SGHKS and CDR2 is YYEKEE (reference sequence). V lost 3 bases, J lost 11 bases, and 20 bases lay in between. CDR3 length: 14 amino acids. The CDR3 region has the DNA TGTGCCAGCAGCTCCTTGCAGGGCGATAACAGGGCTTTCTTT. Translation gives CASSSLQGDNRAFF.

CDR3 in amino acids: CASSLSRTSGDQETQYF. As DNA, the CDR3 is TGCGCCAGCAGCTTGAGTAGGACTAGCGGGGACCAAGAGACCCAGTACTTC. This sequence joins TRBV5-1 and TRBJ2-5; 12 bases map to TRBD2. The V gene end was trimmed by 1 base and the J gene end by 0 bases; junction bases not matched to a gene: 4. This CDR3 comprises 17 residues. The germline V gene has CDR1 SGHRS and CDR2 YFSETQ.